This T cell receptor beta chain stems from a study of T cells in narcolepsy. Across the whole study: Healthy controls were enrolled alongside patients with narcolepsy type 1 or type 2. Study conclusions and caveats: No autoreactive T cell clone sequences appeared in some memory CD4+ repertoires. Healthy controls reportedly lacked the autoreactive clonotypes serially found in patients' blood. HCRT-specific and TRIB2-specific autoreactive clonotypes appeared among same-patient CSF and blood CD4+ clonotypes.

With respect to this clone: Its target is not known.

This CDR3 has 19 residues. Here immunoSEQ multiplex PCR was the method, and the copy in TCRdb shows in-frame clones only, minus some. In the table there are some 13,000 clones, 85% to 90% of which are singletons. The receptor was derived from a human donor with narcolepsy. Sample: CD45RA- memory CD4+ T cells from PBMCs. The rearrangement links TRBV12-2 to TRBJ1-4; the table names TRBD1, a call not compared with the DNA. TRBV12-2 is designated a pseudogene. The CDR3 loop reads CASRLPLGRATRGNEKLFF. CDR3 bases: TGTGCAAGTCGCCTCCCGTTGGGAAGGGCCACCAGGGGTAATGAAAAACTGTTTTTT.